This T cell receptor (beta chain) was sequenced in a study of cytomegalovirus exposure and HLA in healthy donors. Points from the study as a whole: In terms of immune exposure information, only CMV serostatus was available. Later analysis revealed greater clonal expansion in HLA-associated TCR beta chains than in equally common others. Several top significant clusters appeared, in a later analysis, to be linked to common viral pathogens. With high specificity and sensitivity, the classifier reportedly diagnosed cytomegalovirus status.

Between the trimmed V and J ends, which lost 0 bases and 3 bases, there was a span of 10 bases. In germline, CDR1 is MNHEY, CDR2 SVGAGI. This CDR3 is 15 amino acids long. A remark on this clone: What it recognizes is unknown.

PCR used 60 Vbeta primers and 13 Jbeta primers. The method was immunoSEQ multiplex PCR; TCRdb's version includes in-frame clones alone and lacks a portion of them. The sample lists over 80,000 clones; about three quarters were seen once. The clonotype was recovered from a man between 35 and 55 years old in good health and CMV-seronegative. Source material: PBMCs. This sequence joins TRBV6-5 and TRBJ2-3; D is possibly TRBD2 (5 bases). The CDR3 region has the DNA TGTGCCAGCAGTTACTCGGCTAGCTGGACAGATACGCAGTATTTT. Amino acid sequence: CASSYSASWTDTQYF.